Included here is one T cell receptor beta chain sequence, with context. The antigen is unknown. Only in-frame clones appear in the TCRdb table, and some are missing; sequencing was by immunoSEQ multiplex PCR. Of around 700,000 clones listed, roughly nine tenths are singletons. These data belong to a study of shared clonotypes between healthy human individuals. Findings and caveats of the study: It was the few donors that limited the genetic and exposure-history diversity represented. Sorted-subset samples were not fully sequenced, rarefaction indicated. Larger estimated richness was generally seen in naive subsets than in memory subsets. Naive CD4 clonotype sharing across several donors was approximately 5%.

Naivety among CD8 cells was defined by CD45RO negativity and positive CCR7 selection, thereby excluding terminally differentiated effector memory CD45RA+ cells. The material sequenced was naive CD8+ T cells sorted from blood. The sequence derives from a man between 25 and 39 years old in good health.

CDR3 loop: CASSLSSYEQYF. CDR3 coding DNA: TGTGCCAGCAGCCTTAGCTCCTACGAGCAGTACTTC. The rearrangement uses TRBV6-6 and TRBJ2-7; no firm D call. The germline CDR1 and CDR2 sequences are MNHNY and SVGAGI (reference sequence). The CDR3 has 12 amino acids. Deletions cut 6 bases from V and 0 bases from J, with 6 bases between.